Each of the 14 T cell receptor beta chains below was sequenced from the same sample in a study of CXCR3-negative and CXCR3-positive naive CD8 T cells. TRB cDNA was prepared as libraries by UMI-labeled 5' RACE. TCRdb re-analyzed the 5' RACE reads; it lists each CDR3 protein once, without DNA. This table holds roughly 50,000 distinct CDR3 sequences. Their target antigens are unknown. Study-level points and caveats: When CXCR3-positive naive cells were set against CXCR3-negative naive cells, the former had more hydrophobic TRB CDR3s.

Sequencing was done on a sample of naive CXCR3+ CD8+ T cells from blood. Subset specified: CD45RO-CCR7+CD27+CD95- naive CD8+ T cells expressing CXCR3 (TNR3+). Receptors were obtained from a human donor in good health. Some clones in this sample may be carry-over from other donors' samples.

The chain combines TRBV29-1 with TRBJ2-6. The CDR3 loop spans 14 amino acids. The germline V gene has CDR1 SQVTM and CDR2 ANQGSEA. CDR3 residues: CSVGMGFGANVLTF.

V gene TRBV7-9 combines with J gene TRBJ1-6; lacking DNA, the TRBD1 call made by TCRdb goes unchecked. CDR1 is SEHNR and CDR2 is FQNEAQ in the germline V gene (reference sequence). The CDR3 extends over 15 amino acids. CDR3 sequence: CASSTSGTANSPLHF.

This chain's CDR3 is CASSLNGGVSSYNEQFF. The chain carries TRBV7-8 and TRBJ2-1; TCRdb designates TRBD2, a call that cannot be tested without DNA. The CDR3 has 17 residues. Germline CDR1 reads SGHVS; CDR2 reads FQNEAQ. Using reference TRBV7-8 and TRBJ2-1 for the parts outside the CDR3, the full variable domain is GAGVSQSPRYKVAKRGQDVALRCDPISGHVSLFWYQQALGQGPEFLTYFQNEAQLDKSGLPSDRFFAERPEGSVSTLKIQRTQQEDSAVYLCASSLNGGVSSYNEQFFGPGTRLTVL.

The chain recombines TRBV25-1 with TRBJ2-2. The CDR3 has 15 residues. CDR1 is MGHDK and CDR2 is SYGVNS in the germline V gene. The CDR3: CASSELGSNTGELFF. Supplemented by reference TRBV25-1 and TRBJ2-2, the full variable domain reads EADIYQTPRYLVIGTGKKITLECSQTMGHDKMYWYQQDPGMELHLIHYSYGVNSTEKGDLSSESTVSRIRTEHFPLTLESARPSHTSQYLCASSELGSNTGELFFGEGSRLTVL.

V usage is TRBV5-4 and J usage is TRBJ2-3; absent DNA, TCRdb's TRBD2 call cannot be checked. Germline values: CDR1 SGHNT, CDR2 YYREEE (reference sequence). The CDR3 sequence is 16 residues long. CDR3 region: CASSDGLAGLGDTQYF.

The chain employs TRBV29-1 and TRBJ2-7; checking the TCRdb D call of TRBD1 is not possible without DNA. The CDR3 has 13 residues. The germline V gene encodes CDR1 SQVTM and CDR2 ANQGSEA. The CDR3 region is CSGGTGSGYEQYF.

CDR3 sequence reads: CASSKAGNPFYNEQFF. V usage is TRBV21-1 and J usage is TRBJ2-1; TCRdb calls TRBD1, which cannot be checked without DNA. TRBV21-1 is reported as a pseudogene. The CDR3 extends over 16 amino acids.

The rearrangement links TRBV29-1 to TRBJ2-7. This CDR3 has 13 residues. CDR1 and CDR2 (germline): SQVTM, ANQGSEA. This CDR3 is CSVVIEGYYEQYF.

This rearrangement joins TRBV12-3 or TRBV12-4 to TRBJ2-7; TCRdb's D gene call, TRBD1, goes unchecked for lack of DNA. The CDR3 has 12 amino acids. The CDR3 here is CASSGPSYEQYF.

The chain employs TRBV29-1 and TRBJ2-2; the D gene TCRdb calls, TRBD1, cannot be checked with no DNA. Germline V gives CDR1 SQVTM, CDR2 ANQGSEA. The CDR3 loop spans 13 amino acids. CDR3 amino acids: CSVEVLDNRELFF.

This chain joins TRBV6-2 or TRBV6-3 and TRBJ2-1; lacking DNA, the TRBD1 call made by TCRdb goes unchecked. This CDR3 region has 17 residues. Germline-derived CDR1 and CDR2 are MNHEY and SVGEGT. CDR3 region: CASSYSFDRGHYNEQFF.

The V and J genes are TRBV10-2 and TRBJ2-7. CDR1 is WSHSY, CDR2 SAAADI, per germline. There are 12 residues in the CDR3. CDR3 loop: CASRAVAYEQYF.

The V and J genes are TRBV5-1 and TRBJ2-1. Germline values: CDR1 SGHRS, CDR2 YFSETQ. The CDR3 loop spans 15 amino acids. The CDR3 sequence: CASSYSPNSYNEQFF.

CDR3 residues: CASMGLETYEQYF. This chain connects TRBV5-1 to TRBJ2-7; TCRdb gives TRBD2 as the D gene, but with no DNA this cannot be confirmed. The CDR3 runs 13 residues. CDR1 is SGHRS, CDR2 YFSETQ, per germline.